This T cell receptor beta chain was captured in a study of shared clonotypes between healthy human individuals. This CDR3 region has 14 residues. The junction had 12 bases not matched to a gene; V was cut back by 5 bases and J by 8 bases. CDR1 and CDR2 (germline): MDHEN, SYDVKM. Genomic DNA for unsorted samples, which was extracted with the QIAamp DNA Blood Mini kit, came from 81 million or so PBMCs. Genomic DNA (from each subset) was split evenly across several immunoSEQ plates. On ten immunoSEQ deep assay plates, unsorted PBMC DNA was sequenced. TCRdb keeps only in-frame clones here, not all; method: immunoSEQ multiplex PCR. Of more than 400,000 clones in the sample, 60% to 80% were seen once.

The TCR comes from a woman between 40 and 50 years old in good health. Some clones in this sample may be carry-over from other donors' samples. The J gene is TRBJ2-7, the V gene TRBV28; TRBD2 matches 7 bases. The sample consisted of PBMCs. The chain's CDR3 is CASSPERGRLKQYF. The DNA for the CDR3 is TGTGCCAGCAGTCCCGAGCGGGGCCGGCTGAAGCAGTACTTC.